This T cell receptor beta chain was retrieved from a study of PD-L1 blockade in urothelial cancer. Study-wide points: More expansion of tumor-associated blood clones, seen at 3 weeks, marked durable-benefit patients.

The method was immunoSEQ multiplex PCR; TCRdb's version includes in-frame clones alone and lacks a portion of them. The sample comprises approximately 20,000 clones, about 90% of which are singletons, and around 11% rests with the top ten. Documented time point: peripheral blood 6 weeks after treatment start. Between 1 and 8 samples, pretreatment and on-treatment, were given by each patient. Germline CDR1 reads SEHNR; CDR2 reads FQNEAQ (reference sequence). The CDR3 extends over 11 amino acids. Trimming cost V 3 bases and J 5 bases, with 5 bases left between them. This clone was observed a handful of times. No antigen is known for it.

V usage is TRBV7-9 and J usage is TRBJ2-7; D not certain. The TCR was taken from a woman in her sixties or seventies with urothelial cancer. Sample: PBMCs, taken around atezolizumab (anti-PD-L1) treatment. The CDR3 spells CASSFRDEQYF. CDR3 in DNA: TGTGCCAGCAGCTTCCGGGACGAGCAGTACTTC. The full variable domain, with the rest looked up from reference TRBV7-9 and TRBJ2-7, is DTGVSQNPRHKITKRGQNVTFRCDPISEHNRLYWYRQTLGQGPEFLTYFQNEAQLEKSRLLSDRFSAERPKGSFSTLEIQRTEQGDSAMYLCASSFRDEQYFGPGTRLTVT.